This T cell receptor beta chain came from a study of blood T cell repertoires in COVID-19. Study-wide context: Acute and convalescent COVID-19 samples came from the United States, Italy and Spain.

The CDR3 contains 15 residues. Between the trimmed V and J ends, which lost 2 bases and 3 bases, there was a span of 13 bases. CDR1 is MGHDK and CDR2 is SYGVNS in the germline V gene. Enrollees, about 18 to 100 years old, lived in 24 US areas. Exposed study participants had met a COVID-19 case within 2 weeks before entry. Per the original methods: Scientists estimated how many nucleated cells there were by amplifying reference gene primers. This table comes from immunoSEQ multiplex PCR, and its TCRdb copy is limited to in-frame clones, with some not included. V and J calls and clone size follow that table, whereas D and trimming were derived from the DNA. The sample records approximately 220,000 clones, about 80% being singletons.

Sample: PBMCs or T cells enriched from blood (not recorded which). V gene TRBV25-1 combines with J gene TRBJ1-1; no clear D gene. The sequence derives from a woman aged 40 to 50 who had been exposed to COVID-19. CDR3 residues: CASSEGILSHTEAFF. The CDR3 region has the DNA TGTGCCAGCAGTGAAGGCATTTTAAGTCACACTGAAGCTTTCTTT.